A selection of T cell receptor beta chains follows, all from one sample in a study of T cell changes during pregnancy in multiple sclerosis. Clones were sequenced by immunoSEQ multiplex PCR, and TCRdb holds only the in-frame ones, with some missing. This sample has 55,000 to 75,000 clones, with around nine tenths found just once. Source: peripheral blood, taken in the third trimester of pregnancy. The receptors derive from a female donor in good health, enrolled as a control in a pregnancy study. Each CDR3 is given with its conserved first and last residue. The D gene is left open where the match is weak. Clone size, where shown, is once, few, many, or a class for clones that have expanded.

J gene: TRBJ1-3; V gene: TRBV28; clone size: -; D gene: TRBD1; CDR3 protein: CASRGTGGKNTIYF; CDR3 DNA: TGTGCCAGCAGAGGGACAGGAGGTAAAAACACCATATATTTT
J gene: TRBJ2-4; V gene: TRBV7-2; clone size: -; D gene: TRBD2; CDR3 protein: CASSISGAKNIQYF; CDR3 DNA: TGTGCCAGCAGCATTAGCGGGGCGAAAAACATTCAGTACTTC
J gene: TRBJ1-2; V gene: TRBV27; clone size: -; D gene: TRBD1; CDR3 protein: CASRGTGPTNYGYTF; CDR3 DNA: TGTGCCAGCAGGGGGACAGGACCGACTAACTATGGCTACACCTTC
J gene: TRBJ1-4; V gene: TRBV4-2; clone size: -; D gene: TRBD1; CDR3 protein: CASSRDRGRPWEKLFF; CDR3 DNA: TGTGCCAGCAGCCGGGACAGGGGGCGCCCCTGGGAAAAACTGTTTTTT
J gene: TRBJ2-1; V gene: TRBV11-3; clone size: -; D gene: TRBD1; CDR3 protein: CASSLEGGQGLNEQFF; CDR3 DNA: TGTGCCAGCAGCTTAGAAGGGGGACAGGGCTTAAATGAGCAGTTCTTC
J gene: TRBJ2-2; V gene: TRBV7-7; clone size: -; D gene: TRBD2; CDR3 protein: CASSALAGGNTGELFF; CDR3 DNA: TGTGCTAGCAGCGCGCTAGCGGGGGGTAACACCGGGGAGCTGTTTTTT
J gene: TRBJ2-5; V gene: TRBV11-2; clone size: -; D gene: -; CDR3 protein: CASRYILQETQYF; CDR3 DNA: TGTGCCAGCAGGTACATCCTGCAGGAGACCCAGTACTTC
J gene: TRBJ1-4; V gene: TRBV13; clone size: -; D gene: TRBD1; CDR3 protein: CASSITGGGPNEKLFF; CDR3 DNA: TGTGCCAGCAGCATAACAGGGGGGGGCCCGAATGAAAAACTGTTTTTT
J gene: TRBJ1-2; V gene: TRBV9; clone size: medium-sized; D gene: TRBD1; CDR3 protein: CASSDRDRVGYGYTF; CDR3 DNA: TGTGCCAGCAGCGACCGGGACAGGGTCGGCTATGGCTACACCTTC
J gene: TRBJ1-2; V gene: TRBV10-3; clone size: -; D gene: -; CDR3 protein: CAISDSLDYGYTF; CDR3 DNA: TGTGCCATCAGTGATTCCCTTGACTATGGCTACACCTTC
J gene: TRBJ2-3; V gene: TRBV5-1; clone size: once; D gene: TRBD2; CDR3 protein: CASSSGLAAVTDTQYF; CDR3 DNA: TGCGCCAGCAGCTCGGGACTAGCGGCGGTCACAGATACGCAGTATTTT
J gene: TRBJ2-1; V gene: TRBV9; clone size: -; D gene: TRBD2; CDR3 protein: CASSPLSPGTSDHEQFF; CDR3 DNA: TGTGCCAGCAGCCCACTCTCTCCCGGGACTAGCGACCATGAGCAGTTCTTC
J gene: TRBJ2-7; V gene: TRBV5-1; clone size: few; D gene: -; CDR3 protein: CASSSDKPYEQYF; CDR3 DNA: TGCGCCAGCAGCTCAGACAAGCCCTACGAGCAGTACTTC
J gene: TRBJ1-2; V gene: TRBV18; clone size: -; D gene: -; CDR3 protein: CASSPNGGYGYTF; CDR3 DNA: TGTGCCAGCTCACCAAACGGAGGATATGGCTACACCTTC
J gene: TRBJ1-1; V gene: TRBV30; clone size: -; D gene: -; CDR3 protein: CALAFGGGSGTEAFF; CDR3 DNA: TGTGCCCTAGCCTTTGGTGGGGGGTCTGGCACTGAAGCTTTCTTT
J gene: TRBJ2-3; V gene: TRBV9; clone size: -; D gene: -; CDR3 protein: CASSVGGFGTDTQYF; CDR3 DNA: TGTGCCAGCAGCGTAGGCGGGTTTGGTACAGATACGCAGTATTTT
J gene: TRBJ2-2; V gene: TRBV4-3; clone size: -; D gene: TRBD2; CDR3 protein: CASSQGIAGDTGELFF; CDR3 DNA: TGCGCCAGCAGCCAAGGTATAGCGGGGGACACCGGGGAGCTGTTTTTT
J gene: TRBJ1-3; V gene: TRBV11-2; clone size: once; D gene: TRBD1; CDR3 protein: CASSLDRDRSSGNTIYF; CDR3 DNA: TGTGCCAGCAGCTTAGATCGGGACAGATCCTCTGGAAACACCATATATTTT
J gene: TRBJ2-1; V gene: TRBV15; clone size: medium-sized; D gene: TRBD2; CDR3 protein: CATWGGGNEQFF; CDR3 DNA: TGTGCCACCTGGGGCGGGGGCAATGAGCAGTTCTTC
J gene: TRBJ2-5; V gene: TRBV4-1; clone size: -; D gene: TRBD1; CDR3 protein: CASSRAPDRVVETQYF; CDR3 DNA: TGCGCCAGCAGCCGAGCCCCGGACAGGGTGGTGGAGACCCAGTACTTC
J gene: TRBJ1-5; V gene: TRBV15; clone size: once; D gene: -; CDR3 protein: CATSHVNGNQPQHF; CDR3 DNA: TGTGCCACCAGCCACGTGAACGGGAATCAGCCCCAGCATTTT
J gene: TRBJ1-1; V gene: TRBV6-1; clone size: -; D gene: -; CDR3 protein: CASLMRGTEAFF; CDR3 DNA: TGTGCCAGCCTTATGAGGGGGACTGAAGCTTTCTTT